These 9 T cell receptor beta chains originate from one sample sequenced in a study of molecular identifiers for immune sequencing clone quantification. TCRdb re-analysed the PCR reads in MiXCR, keeping a single row per CDR3 protein. Among approximately 550,000 distinct CDR3 sequences listed, around a fifth were seen once. Sample: naive CD8+ T cells from blood, with Jurkat cell RNA spiked in. Indicated subset: FACS-sorted CD8+CD4-CCR7+CD45RA+ naive T cells. The source is a human donor in good health. Some libraries in this study had Jurkat cell RNA spiked in.

With respect to this clonotype: This is likely a read error, given that the CDR3 carries no conserved phenylalanine or tryptophan at its end. The rearrangement links TRBV19 to TRBJ1-1, with TRBD1 matching 7 bases. CDR1 and CDR2 (germline): LNHDA, SQIVND (reference sequence). The V and J ends lost 7 bases and 3 bases, in that order; junction bases with no gene match: 8. The CDR3 runs to 14 residues. The CDR3 region has the DNA TGTGCCAGTAACCCAGGGACAGTCTACACTGAAGCTTTCTTA. Translating gives CASNPGTVYTEAFL.

The sample holds many counts of this clonotype. The chain couples TRBV29-1 to TRBJ2-2; D ambiguous. The CDR3 sequence is 11 residues long. Germline V gene sequence: CDR1 SQVTM, CDR2 ANQGSEA. V was cut by 3 bases and J by 3 bases, with 2 bases left in between. The CDR3 protein is CSVEDTGELFF. CDR3 DNA: TGCAGCGTTGAGGACACCGGGGAGCTGTTTTTT.

This clonotype came up a few times. The gene calls are TRBV6-6 and TRBJ1-6; no definite D call. This CDR3 has 12 amino acids. V was trimmed by 10 bases and J by 12 bases, leaving 16 bases between them. Per germline, CDR1 MNHNY and CDR2 SVGAGI (reference sequence). For the CDR3, the DNA is TGTGCCACCACAGAACCGGATGGACCCCTCCACTTT. Protein sequence: CATTEPDGPLHF.

This clonotype came up many times. This chain uses TRBV12-3 or TRBV12-4 with TRBJ2-5; 11 bases are shared with TRBD2. The CDR3 is 15 residues long. The V gene end was trimmed by 3 bases and the J gene end by 5 bases; junction bases not matched to a gene: 5. DNA for the CDR3: TGTGCCAGCAGTTTCTCTAGCGGGGGGTATGAGACCCAGTACTTC. Translating gives CASSFSSGGYETQYF.

Points on this clonotype: Since a much larger clone is just one base distant, this may be a read error. The chain links TRBV6-6 to TRBJ2-3; 10 bases map to TRBD2. CDR1 MNHNY and CDR2 SVGAGI come from the germline V gene (reference sequence). CDR3 length equals 16 residues. The CDR3 bases are TGTGCCAGCAGGAAGACTAGCGGGCCAACTACAGATACGCGGTATTTT. It encodes CASRKTSGPTTDTRYF.

This clonotype was counted at least ten times. The chain carries TRBV3-1 and TRBJ1-1; tentative D call: TRBD1 (5 bases). Germline CDR1 reads LGHDT; CDR2 reads YNNKEL (reference sequence). V was cut by 5 bases and J by 4 bases, with 8 bases left in between. The length of the CDR3 is 12 residues. This CDR3 reads CASSGDSTEAFF. The DNA of the CDR3 is TGTGCCAGCAGCGGAGACAGCACTGAAGCTTTCTTT.

CDR3 region: CSARGVGGGAPDTQYF. Written as DNA, the CDR3 is TGCAGTGCTAGGGGGGTTGGCGGGGGGGCCCCAGATACGCAGTATTTT. The chain couples TRBV20-1 to TRBJ2-3; 9 nucleotides agree with TRBD2. The CDR3 extends over 16 amino acids. From germline, CDR1 is DFQATT and CDR2 SNEGSKA (reference sequence). V gave up 3 bases and J gave up 4 bases; unmatched junction bases: 11.

The CDR3 region has the DNA TGTGCCACCAGTTTTAGGTTGGAAGAGACCCAGTACTTC. Amino acid sequence: CATSFRLEETQYF. The rearrangement uses TRBV24-1 and TRBJ2-5; no clear D. Germline V gene data show CDR1 as KGHDR and CDR2 as SFDVKD. The CDR3 is made up of 13 amino acids. With 6 bases removed from V and 3 bases from J, the gap between germline ends came to 10 bases.

At least ten counts were recorded for this clonotype. V and J are TRBV4-2 and TRBJ2-3; a possible D gene is TRBD2 (6 bases). The length of the CDR3 is 15 residues. CDR1 is LGHNA, CDR2 YNFKEQ, per germline. Trimming removed 3 bases from V and 2 bases from J, with 12 bases in between. The CDR3 protein is CASSQERDFTDTQYF. Written as DNA, the CDR3 is TGTGCCAGCAGCCAGGAAAGGGACTTCACAGATACGCAGTATTTT.